A selection of T cell receptor beta chains follows, all from one sample in a study of siplizumab effects on memory and regulatory T cells. Repertoires were generated with immunoSEQ multiplex PCR, while TCRdb's copy carries only in-frame clones and drops some. This sample has just over 40,000 clones, with 70% to 90% found just once. The sample comprised naive CD4+ T cells sorted from blood. All receptors derive from a human donor in good health. Each CDR3 is given with its conserved first and last residue. Each record gives: V gene, clone size, J gene, D gene, CDR3 protein, CDR3 DNA. A D gene is named only where the DNA matches it firmly. Clone size appears in some rows only: once, few, many, or a class for an expanded clone.

>TRBV6-6|.|TRBJ1-2|.
CASSPVSPLVDTGYTF
TGTGCCAGCAGTCCCGTTTCCCCGCTAGTGGATACCGGCTACACCTTC
>TRBV19|.|TRBJ1-2|.
CASSNGRTSPLGYTF
TGTGCCAGTAGTAACGGGAGAACGTCCCCCCTTGGCTACACCTTC
>TRBV9|.|TRBJ2-1|.
CASSVEGDRTNEQFF
TGTGCCAGCAGCGTAGAAGGGGATAGGACGAATGAGCAGTTCTTC
>TRBV29-1|.|TRBJ2-3|.
CSVGGLGGDTQYF
TGCAGCGTTGGGGGACTTGGGGGAGATACGCAGTATTTT
>TRBV7-9|.|TRBJ1-5|.
CASQRGGAGNQPQHF
TGTGCCAGCCAAAGAGGGGGGGCGGGGAATCAGCCCCAGCATTTT
>TRBV6-1|.|TRBJ2-5|.
CASTSGYQETQYF
TGTGCCAGCACGTCCGGGTACCAAGAGACCCAGTACTTC
>TRBV7-6|.|TRBJ1-1|.
CASSSRDTNTEAFF
TGTGCCAGCAGCAGCCGGGACACGAACACTGAAGCTTTCTTT
>TRBV2|few|TRBJ1-1|.
CASTPLTEAFF
TGTGCCAGCACCCCCCTCACTGAAGCTTTCTTT
>TRBV7-9|.|TRBJ1-5|TRBD1
CASSPDRSNQPQHF
TGTGCCAGCAGCCCGGACAGGAGCAATCAGCCCCAGCATTTT
>TRBV4-2|.|TRBJ2-3|TRBD2
CASSLLYGTSGGTSTDTQYF
TGTGCCAGCAGCCTATTGTACGGGACTAGCGGGGGGACTAGCACAGATACGCAGTATTTT
>TRBV19|.|TRBJ2-4|TRBD2
CASSSSGSAIQYF
TGTGCCAGTAGTTCCAGCGGGAGCGCCATTCAGTACTTC
>TRBV7-2|.|TRBJ2-7|TRBD1
CASSLRQGASYEQYF
TGTGCCAGCAGCCTCCGACAGGGGGCTTCCTACGAGCAGTACTTC
>TRBV6-5|once|TRBJ1-2|.
CASSYRGPGYGYTF
TGTGCCAGCAGTTACCGGGGGCCGGGCTATGGCTACACCTTC
>TRBV21-1|.|TRBJ1-1|.
CASSGRTDEAFF
TGTGCCAGCAGCGGACGGACGGACGAAGCTTTCTTT
>TRBV6-5|.|TRBJ1-2|.
CASSYGYGYTF
TGTGCCAGCAGTTACGGCTATGGCTACACCTTC
>TRBV5-1|.|TRBJ2-1|.
CASSPSRAGTAGDEQFF
TGCGCCAGCAGCCCCTCCCGGGCGGGAACTGCCGGGGATGAGCAGTTCTTC
>TRBV7-9|.|TRBJ2-6|.
CASSSRPANVLTF
TGTGCCAGCAGCTCGCGTCCGGCCAACGTCCTGACTTTC